The rows below give T cell receptor beta chains drawn from one sample of a study of blood T cells in healthy people across ages. TCRdb analysed the 5' RACE reads with MiXCR anew, one entry per CDR3 protein. The sample has about 2 million distinct CDR3 sequences; 49% are singletons. The material sequenced was blood. The receptors shown here come from a woman aged 40 to 50 in good health. Each CDR3 is given with its conserved first and last residue. The order of the fields is V gene, D gene, J gene, clone size, CDR3 DNA, CDR3 protein. The D gene is left open where the match is weak. Not every row has a clone size; where given, it reads once, few, many or a size class.

TRBV20-1	TRBD1	TRBJ2-7	many	TGCAGTGCTGGGACAGGGGGTGGCTACGAGCAGTACTTC	CSAGTGGGYEQYF
TRBV5-1	-	TRBJ2-7	few	TGCGCCAGCAGCGGGGGGAGACATCTCCCCTACGAGCAGTACTTC	CASSGGRHLPYEQYF
TRBV6-1	TRBD2	TRBJ2-1	-	TGTGCCAGCAGTGACTGGACTAGCGGGGGGAGCTCCTACAATGAGCAGTTCTTC	CASSDWTSGGSSYNEQFF
TRBV4-1	TRBD2	TRBJ2-5	-	TGCGCCAGCAGCCAATCGCCTGGTACGGGACTAGCCCAAGAGACCCAGTACTTC	CASSQSPGTGLAQETQYF
TRBV20-1	-	TRBJ1-2	-	TGCAGTGCTAGAAGATCCGAGTATGGCTACACCTTC	CSARRSEYGYTF
TRBV6-2/TRBV6-3	-	TRBJ2-3	-	TGTGCCAGCACCGAGCCGGGCGGAAACACAGATACGCAGTATTTT	CASTEPGGNTDTQYF
TRBV25-1	-	TRBJ1-2	few	TGTGCCAGCAGGGCGACAGCTAACTATGGCTACACCTTC	CASRATANYGYTF
TRBV4-1	-	TRBJ1-4	-	TGCGCCAGCAGCCAAGTCACCGGGGCCTGGAAGGGCCAAAAACTGTTTTTT	CASSQVTGAWKGQKLFF
TRBV7-9	-	TRBJ2-7	-	TGTGCCAGCAGCTTAGTCCAGGGGGGATATTCCGAGCAGTACTTC	CASSLVQGGYSEQYF
TRBV5-6	TRBD1	TRBJ2-3	few	TGTGCCAGCAGCGCAACAGGGGTTGAAGATACGCAGTATTTT	CASSATGVEDTQYF
TRBV29-1	-	TRBJ2-3	-	TGCAGCGTTGATAAAGGGGGAAACACAGATACGCAGTATTTT	CSVDKGGNTDTQYF
TRBV20-1	TRBD2	TRBJ2-1	-	TGCAGTGCTTCTGGGCCAGCGGGGGGCTCCTACAATGAGCAGTTCTTC	CSASGPAGGSYNEQFF
TRBV12-3/TRBV12-4	-	TRBJ1-2	-	TGTGCCAGCAGTTTACCACACAGGGATGGCTACACCTTC	CASSLPHRDGYTF
TRBV9	TRBD2	TRBJ2-5	-	TGTGCCAGCAGCGTACGTCTAGCGGGGGTAGAAGAGACCCAGTACTTC	CASSVRLAGVEETQYF
TRBV7-9	-	TRBJ2-5	-	TGTGCCAGCAGCCCCCACATCGTAGGGACCCAGTACTTC	CASSPHIVGTQYF
TRBV7-8	TRBD1	TRBJ2-7	-	TGTGCCAGCAGCGTAAAGGCAGGGGGTGTCCACGAGCAGTACTTC	CASSVKAGGVHEQYF
TRBV4-2	-	TRBJ2-5	-	TGTGCCAGCAGCCAAGGGACCCGGGAGGAGACCCAGTACTTC	CASSQGTREETQYF
TRBV7-8	-	TRBJ2-5	-	TGTGCCAGCAGCCTCCGGGACTCCTTCGATGGGGCCCAGTACTTC	CASSLRDSFDGAQYF
TRBV18	-	TRBJ1-4	few	TGTGCCAGCTCACCAAAGATGGGGACGGATGAAAAACTGTTTTTT	CASSPKMGTDEKLFF
TRBV10-1	-	TRBJ2-3	few	TGCGCCAGCCGTACGGGGGACACAGATACGCAGTATTTT	CASRTGDTDTQYF
TRBV7-2	-	TRBJ2-1	-	TGTGCCAGCAGCTTAGTGGCAGGTTTCAGCTCCTACGAGCAGTTCTTC	CASSLVAGFSSYEQFF
TRBV7-2	TRBD2	TRBJ2-4	few	TGTGCCAGCAGCTCAGGACTAGCGGGGCAACTAGCCAAAAACATTCAGTACTTC	CASSSGLAGQLAKNIQYF
TRBV4-3	-	TRBJ2-7	-	TGCGCCAGCAGCCAAACTCGGGACGGCTACGAGCAGTACTTC	CASSQTRDGYEQYF
TRBV20-1	TRBD2	TRBJ2-3	few	TGCAGTGCTAGAGTACTAGCGGGAGCAGATACGCAGTATTTT	CSARVLAGADTQYF
TRBV5-1	TRBD1	TRBJ1-2	-	TGCGCCAGCAGCTTTGGACAGGGGGCGAAAGGGGATGGCTACACCTTC	CASSFGQGAKGDGYTF
TRBV24-1	-	TRBJ1-2	-	TGTGCCACCAGTGATATCGGTTATGGCTACACCTTC	CATSDIGYGYTF
TRBV18	-	TRBJ2-3	once	TGTGTCAGCTCACCAAGAGCAGGGCAAACAGATACGCAGTATTTT	CVSSPRAGQTDTQYF